The 28 T cell receptor beta chains below all came from one sample that was sequenced in a study of shared T cell receptors in the human thymus. Repertoires were generated with immunoSEQ multiplex PCR, while TCRdb's copy carries only in-frame clones and drops some. The repertoire holds about 710,000 clones, with more than 70% as singletons. The same data also went into a second study, on human thymus T cells.

The sequenced sample was thymocytes. The receptors were sampled from a boy less than two years old with a congenital heart defect.

The rearrangement links TRBV5-6 to TRBJ2-3, with TRBD2 as a possible D gene (6 bases). The CDR3 runs 15 residues. The germline V gene has CDR1 SGHDT and CDR2 YYEEEE. Trimming shortened V by 0 bases and J by 5 bases, and 13 bases separated the two germline ends. This chain's CDR3 is CASSLEGRRGDTQYF. The CDR3 DNA reads TGTGCCAGCAGCTTGGAAGGGAGGCGGGGAGATACGCAGTATTTT.

This sequence joins TRBV7-6 and TRBJ2-7; 8 nucleotides align to TRBD2. Unmatched junction bases numbered 9, after V lost 4 bases and J lost 1 base. This CDR3 contains 16 residues. Germline lookup yields CDR1 SGHVS and CDR2 FNYEAQ. In DNA form, the CDR3 reads TGTGCCAGCAGCTCCGGCCCAGCGGGAGATTCCTACGAGCAGTACTTC. It specifies CASSSGPAGDSYEQYF.

The chain combines TRBV4-3 with TRBJ1-6; possible D gene TRBD1, 5 bases. The length of the CDR3 is 15 residues. V lost 0 bases to trimming and J lost 10 bases, with 13 bases between them. Per germline, CDR1 LGHNA and CDR2 YSLEER. CDR3 loop: CASSQDTAGSSPLHF. CDR3 nucleotides: TGCGCCAGCAGCCAAGACACGGCAGGGTCCTCACCCCTCCACTTT.

The V and J genes are TRBV7-9 and TRBJ2-3; TRBD2 aligns across 9 bases. V dropped 6 bases and J dropped 1; count of bases not matched to a gene: 14. The CDR3 has 18 amino acids. Germline assignment: CDR1 SEHNR and CDR2 FQNEAQ (reference sequence). The CDR3 DNA reads TGTGCCAGCAGAGCGGTAGCGGGGGACGGGGTAGGCACAGATACGCAGTATTTT. Amino acids: CASRAVAGDGVGTDTQYF.

The CDR3 nucleotides read TGTGCCTGGAGTGCCCGGGACAGGGGGTTTTCTGGAAACACCATATATTTT. As protein: CAWSARDRGFSGNTIYF. The chain employs TRBV30 and TRBJ1-3; 11 nucleotides match TRBD1. Trimming removed 1 base from V and 1 base from J; junction bases left unmatched: 6. CDR3 length: 17 amino acids. Germline-derived CDR1 and CDR2 are GTSNPN and SVGIG (reference sequence).

This clone was found once. This chain connects TRBV2 to TRBJ1-1; tentative D call: TRBD1 (5 bases). Trimming left V 6 bases short and J 1 base short, with 15 bases between. This CDR3 spans 15 amino acids. Germline V gene sequence: CDR1 SNHLY, CDR2 FYNNEI. The CDR3: CASSRNRQGNTEAFF. Here the CDR3 DNA reads TGTGCCAGCAGCCGAAACCGGCAGGGGAACACTGAAGCTTTCTTT.

V is TRBV7-2 and J is TRBJ2-1; D perhaps matches TRBD2 (6 bases). The CDR3 spans 15 residues. Deletions cut 5 bases from V and 4 bases from J, with 15 bases between. Germline V gene lookup returns CDR1 SGHTA and CDR2 FQGNSA. In nucleotides, the CDR3 is TGTGCCAGCAGCCCTCGGGACTCAATATACAATGAGCAGTTCTTC. Translation gives CASSPRDSIYNEQFF.

V usage is TRBV11-3 and J usage is TRBJ2-7; TRBD2 matches at 7 bases. The length of the CDR3 is 14 residues. Germline loops: CDR1 SGHNT, CDR2 YENEEA. Trimming removed 0 bases from V and 3 bases from J; junction bases left unmatched: 2. The CDR3 DNA reads TGTGCCAGCAGCTTAGAGCCGGGGGGCTACGAGCAGTACTTC. Protein: CASSLEPGGYEQYF.

This chain connects TRBV7-9 to TRBJ2-4, with TRBD1 matching 7 bases. CDR3 length: 17 amino acids. J lost 4 bases, V lost 4 bases, and 13 bases had no gene match. Germline lookup yields CDR1 SEHNR and CDR2 FQNEAQ (reference sequence). CDR3 DNA sequence: TGTGCCAGCAGCTCAAGGCGGACAGGTCCTGGGAAAAACATTCAGTACTTC. This sequence encodes CASSSRRTGPGKNIQYF.

The gene calls are TRBV25-1 and TRBJ2-1; D gene uncertain. The CDR3 is 13 residues long. V was pared by 3 bases and J by 4 bases, with 7 bases between. Germline V gene lookup returns CDR1 MGHDK and CDR2 SYGVNS. In DNA, the CDR3 is TGTGCCAGCAGTGACTACTATTACAATGAGCAGTTCTTC. Translating gives CASSDYYYNEQFF.

V gene TRBV19 combines with J gene TRBJ2-4; 8 bases are a match to TRBD1. V was clipped by 7 bases and J by 3 bases; unmatched bases: 11. There are 16 residues in the CDR3. CDR1 is LNHDA and CDR2 is SQIVND in the germline V gene (reference sequence). The CDR3 nucleotides are TGTGCCAGTACCAGAACGGACAGGGCAGGCAAAAACATTCAGTACTTC. Its protein product is CASTRTDRAGKNIQYF.

Note on this clone: An end of the junction does not agree with germline; a read error may underlie this. V gene TRBV4-3 combines with J gene TRBJ2-7; TRBD2 aligns across 11 bases. Germline lookup yields CDR1 LGHNA and CDR2 YSLEER. CDR3 length: 16 amino acids. The CDR3 region has the DNA TGCGCCAGCAGCCAAGAACAGACTAGCGGGGTCTACCAGCAGTACTTC. It encodes CASSQEQTSGVYQQYF.

This chain joins TRBV30 and TRBJ2-6, with TRBD2 as a possible D gene (5 bases). The CDR3 has 14 amino acids. V was shortened by 8 bases and J by 1 base, with 12 bases between the two germline ends. Germline CDR1 GTSNPN, CDR2 SVGIG (reference sequence). Written as DNA, the CDR3 is TGTGCCAGTAGGGAGTGGTCTGGGGCCAACGTCCTGACTTTC. The encoded protein is CASREWSGANVLTF.

The genes are TRBV7-2 and TRBJ1-5, with TRBD1 as a possible D gene (5 bases). Germline CDR1 SGHTA, CDR2 FQGNSA. V was cut by 1 base and J by 2 bases, with 15 bases left in between. The CDR3 runs to 17 residues. CDR3: CASSLVGGRAGNQPQHF. CDR3 DNA sequence: TGTGCCAGCAGCTTAGTCGGGGGTCGGGCCGGCAATCAGCCCCAGCATTTT.

This clone turned up a few times. CDR3 in amino acids: CASDTNRLIYGYTF. The CDR3 bases are TGTGCCAGCGACACGAACAGGCTTATCTATGGCTACACCTTC. The V call is TRBV5-8, the J call TRBJ1-2; TRBD1 might be the D (5 bases). The germline V gene has CDR1 SGHTS and CDR2 YDEGEE. This CDR3 is 14 amino acids long. The V end was cut by 7 bases, the J end by 4 bases, with 17 bases between. Supplemented by reference TRBV5-8 and TRBJ1-2, the full variable domain reads EAGVTQSPTHLIKTRGQQATLRCSPISGHTSVYWYQQALGLGLQFLLWYDEGEERNRGNFPPRFSGRQFPNYSSELNVNALELEDSALYLCASDTNRLIYGYTFGSGTRLTVV.

The rearrangement links TRBV23-1 to TRBJ1-3; 7 bases map to TRBD1. TRBV23-1 counts as an open reading frame of uncertain function. This CDR3 region has 15 residues. The V and J ends lost 2 bases and 2 bases, in that order; junction bases with no gene match: 3. CDR3 amino acids: CASSQPTGPGNTIYF. Written as DNA, the CDR3 is TGCGCCAGCAGTCAACCGACAGGGCCTGGAAACACCATATATTTT.

The chain is built from TRBV4-3 and TRBJ1-5; D is unclear. CDR3 size: 14 residues. From germline, CDR1 is LGHNA and CDR2 YSLEER. Between the trimmed V and J ends, which lost 0 bases and 6 bases, there was a span of 9 bases. The chain's CDR3 is CASSQERSIQPQHF. CDR3 bases: TGCGCCAGCAGCCAAGAGCGGAGTATTCAGCCCCAGCATTTT.

The V call is TRBV4-3, the J call TRBJ2-1, with TRBD2 matching 10 bases. Trimming took 4 bases from V and 6 from J; bases not matched to a gene: 15. The CDR3 is made up of 18 amino acids. The germline V gene has CDR1 LGHNA and CDR2 YSLEER. Here the CDR3 reads CASSPISGGLADPNEQFF. The CDR3 DNA is TGCGCCAGCAGCCCGATAAGTGGTGGACTAGCGGACCCCAATGAGCAGTTCTTC.

V usage is TRBV4-2 and J usage is TRBJ2-7, with 9 positions matching TRBD2. The V segment lost 0 bases and the J segment 0 bases; nucleotides outside the gene matches: 12. The germline V gene has CDR1 LGHNA and CDR2 YNFKEQ. The CDR3 length is 19 residues. In DNA form, the CDR3 reads TGTGCCAGCAGCCAAGAGAGGCTACTAGCGGGCCAGAGCTCCTACGAGCAGTACTTC. Translated, it gives CASSQERLLAGQSSYEQYF.

V usage is TRBV4-1 and J usage is TRBJ1-1; D might be TRBD1 (5 bases). Trimming pared 4 bases from V and 3 bases from J, leaving 18 bases between. CDR3 length: 16 residues. CDR1 MGHRA and CDR2 YSYEKL come from the germline V gene. CDR3 DNA sequence: TGCGCCAGCAGCCTCACCCCGACGGGGGGGGACACTGAAGCTTTCTTT. Its translation is CASSLTPTGGDTEAFF.

This chain connects TRBV6-5 to TRBJ2-2, with TRBD1 as a possible D gene (5 bases). The germline gives CDR1 MNHEY, CDR2 SVGAGI. V dropped 6 bases and J dropped 3 bases, with 14 bases sitting between them. The CDR3 is 15 amino acids. The CDR3 region is CASSSRLRDTGELFF. The CDR3 DNA sequence: TGTGCCAGCAGCTCCCGGCTCAGGGACACCGGGGAGCTGTTTTTT.

The chain recombines TRBV19 with TRBJ1-1; D is unclear. V gave up 5 bases and J gave up 6 bases, with 22 bases separating them. Germline V gene data show CDR1 as LNHDA and CDR2 as SQIVND (reference sequence). This CDR3 has 16 amino acids. The CDR3 loop reads CASSPPVSRFSAEAFF. The CDR3 DNA follows: TGTGCCAGTAGTCCACCCGTTTCCCGGTTCTCCGCTGAAGCTTTCTTT.

The chain recombines TRBV19 with TRBJ2-1; 7 positions agree with TRBD2. Germline assignment: CDR1 LNHDA and CDR2 SQIVND (reference sequence). Losses at the gene ends were 7 bases for V and 7 bases for J; bases not matched to a gene: 13. The length of the CDR3 is 15 residues. CDR3 sequence: CASNPRTSAGNEQFF. The CDR3 nucleotides read TGTGCCAGTAACCCTAGGACCTCAGCGGGGAATGAGCAGTTCTTC.

The V and J genes are TRBV19 and TRBJ1-4; 8 bases agree with TRBD1. The CDR3 sequence is 15 residues long. Germline trimming cut 4 bases from V and 4 bases from J; bases unmatched to any gene: 5. Germline V gives CDR1 LNHDA, CDR2 SQIVND (reference sequence). This CDR3 is CASSRGQGLNEKLFF. CDR3 sequence (DNA): TGTGCCAGTAGTAGAGGACAGGGTCTTAATGAAAAACTGTTTTTT.

This clone was detected once. This chain joins TRBV7-8 and TRBJ1-1, with D tentatively TRBD1 (5 bases). V was pared by 2 bases and J by 0 bases, with 13 bases between. Germline V lookup: CDR1 SGHVS, CDR2 FQNEAQ. This CDR3 has 16 residues. CDR3 sequence: CASSLMEGKLNTEAFF. DNA for the CDR3: TGTGCCAGCAGCTTAATGGAGGGGAAATTGAACACTGAAGCTTTCTTT.

This clone was seen more than once but under ten times. The chain carries TRBV14 and TRBJ1-2, with D possibly TRBD1 on 5 matching bases. Germline CDR1 and CDR2: SGHDN and FVKESK. V was trimmed by 0 bases and J by 7 bases, leaving 12 bases between them. The CDR3 length is 14 residues. The CDR3 loop reads CASSQEGGGCGYTF. The CDR3 DNA is TGTGCCAGCAGCCAAGAGGGGGGAGGATGTGGCTACACCTTC.

The V and J genes are TRBV25-1 and TRBJ2-2; 7 bases agree with TRBD1. The CDR3 spans 17 residues. The junction had 10 bases not matched to a gene; V was cut back by 6 bases and J by 0 bases. Germline V CDR1 and CDR2: MGHDK, SYGVNS. The CDR3 DNA is TGTGCCAGCAGCCTGAAAGGGACAGCAACGAACACCGGGGAGCTGTTTTTT. Protein: CASSLKGTATNTGELFF.

The chain has TRBV5-6 and TRBJ1-1; D may be TRBD1 (6 bases). The V gene's germline CDR1 is SGHDT and CDR2 YYEEEE. The length of the CDR3 is 17 residues. The germline V and J ends were trimmed by 3 bases and 1 base, with 19 bases remaining between them. The CDR3 nucleotides read TGTGCCAGCAGCTGGGAGGGGGACTCTGGGCCGAACACTGAAGCTTTCTTT. Protein sequence: CASSWEGDSGPNTEAFF.